These 18 T cell receptor beta chains were all obtained from the same sample, sequenced in a study of tumor-infiltrating lymphocytes in primary liver carcinoma. Researchers drew blood RNA from unsorted whole blood and extracted germline DNA as well. From approximately 550 ng of total RNA, TCR beta-specific cDNA was reverse-transcribed using a constant-region primer. Three rounds of nested multiplex PCR with slightly modified ARM-PCR produced TCR beta libraries. The opening two PCR rounds, ten to eleven cycles each, paired TRBV1-TRBV30 forward primers with a C-beta reverse primer. From the multiplex PCR reads, TCRdb called clonotypes with MiXCR, one entry per CDR3 protein. Of under 200,000 distinct CDR3 sequences in the sample, almost 65% were seen once. The sequenced material came from peripheral blood. The receptor set was obtained from a woman aged 55-69 years with primary liver carcinoma and hepatitis B virus infection.

In the case of this clonotype: This clone may be a read error of a much larger clone one base away. This chain uses TRBV5-4 with TRBJ2-1; D may be TRBD1 (6 bases). Germline CDR1 SGHNT, CDR2 YYREEE (reference sequence). The CDR3 has 16 residues. Here the CDR3 reads CASSETGTPIYNEQSF. The CDR3 DNA reads TGTGCCAGCAGCGAGACCGGGACACCCATATACAATGAGCAGTCCTTC.

Comments on this clonotype: The junction departs from germline at one end; a sequencing error may be responsible. For the CDR3, the DNA is TGTGCCAGCAGCCGTGGACTAGCCGACAATGATCAGCTCTTC. This gives the protein CASSRGLADNDQLF. The genes are TRBV11-2 and TRBJ2-1; the match to TRBD2 covers 8 bases. CDR1 and CDR2 (germline): SGHAT, FQNNGV. The CDR3 extends over 14 amino acids.

The J gene is TRBJ2-3, the V gene TRBV9; a possible D gene is TRBD2 (5 bases). CDR1 is SGDLS and CDR2 is YYNGEE in the germline V gene. The CDR3 is 15 amino acids. V shed 0 bases and J shed 3 bases, with 11 bases lying between them. This CDR3 reads CASSVVGDRTDTQYF. In DNA, the CDR3 is TGTGCCAGCAGCGTAGTGGGAGATAGAACAGATACGCAGTATTTT.

About this clonotype itself: This CDR3 is missing its conserved last phenylalanine or tryptophan, likely due to a read error. J is TRBJ2-2 and V is TRBV12-3 or TRBV12-4; D is perhaps TRBD1 or TRBD2 (6 bases each). This CDR3 has 16 residues. V was trimmed by 7 bases and J by 4 bases, leaving 19 bases between them. In nucleotides, the CDR3 is TGTGCCAGCAACGTGTCCGGGGGCGCGATCACCGGGGAGCTGTTTTGT. Its protein is CASNVSGGAITGELFC.

To note about this clonotype: The junction differs from germline at one of its ends, possibly a read error. V is TRBV11-2 and J is TRBJ2-5; the D gene is possibly TRBD1 (5 bases). CDR1 SGHAT and CDR2 FQNNGV come from the germline V gene. This CDR3 contains 20 residues. The CDR3 loop is CASSLGLGPTRGGWQETQYF. DNA of the CDR3: TGTGCAAGCAGCTTAGGCCTAGGCCCGACAAGGGGTGGGTGGCAAGAGACCCAGTACTTC.

On this clonotype: The germline gene is not matched at one end of the junction; a read error may be the cause. The CDR3 sequence is CAISSRECYEQYF. CDR3 sequence (DNA): TGTGCCATCAGTTCGCGGGAGTGTTACGAGCAATACTTC. The V and J genes are TRBV10-3 and TRBJ2-7; TRBD2 matches at 7 bases. Germline assignment: CDR1 ENHRY and CDR2 SYGVKD. There are 13 residues in the CDR3.

Points on this clonotype: A much larger clone differs by one base, so this may be a read error. The chain links TRBV6-6 to TRBJ1-1, with D possibly being TRBD1 (5 bases). The V and J ends lost 10 bases and 12 bases respectively, with 30 bases between them. The CDR3 is made up of 15 amino acids. Germline CDR1 is MNHNY and CDR2 is SVGAGI (reference sequence). The CDR3 is CATSYNNPGHAWSFF. The CDR3 DNA reads TGTGCCACCAGCTATAATAATCCCGGACACGCATGGTCTTTCTTT.

This chain uses TRBV5-4 with TRBJ2-1, with D tentatively TRBD2 (6 bases). V lost 1 base to trimming and J lost 2 bases, with 10 bases between them. CDR1 SGHNT and CDR2 YYREEE come from the germline V gene (reference sequence). This CDR3 spans 15 amino acids. The CDR3 reads CASSLSGGAYNEQFF. The DNA for the CDR3 is TGTGCCAGCAGCTTGTCCGGGGGAGCCTACAATGAGCAGTTCTTC.

Turning to this clonotype: With a much larger clone just one base away, this may be a read error. The V call is TRBV12-5, the J call TRBJ1-5; D unclear. V was clipped by 7 bases and J by 6 bases, with 7 bases between them. Germline V gene lookup returns CDR1 LGHNT and CDR2 FRNRAP. The CDR3 is 11 residues long. CDR3 DNA sequence: TGTGCTAGTGCTTTAGCTCAGCCCCAGCATTTT. Translation: CASALAQPQHF. The variable domain in full, completed from reference TRBV12-5 and TRBJ1-5, reads DARVTQTPRHKVTEMGQEVTMRCQPILGHNTVFWYRQTMMQGLELLAYFRNRAPLDDSGMPKDRFSAEMPDATLATLKIQPSEPRDSAVYFCASALAQPQHFGDGTRLSIL.

Details on this clonotype: The junction shows a germline mismatch at one end, possibly a read error. V gene TRBV11-2 combines with J gene TRBJ2-1; D unclear. The germline V gene has CDR1 SGHAT and CDR2 FQNNGV. This CDR3 is 14 amino acids long. CDR3: CTSSLVVTSNEQFF. In DNA form, the CDR3 reads TGTACCAGTAGCTTAGTTGTGACCTCTAATGAGCAGTTCTTC.

On this clonotype itself: Germline is not matched at one junction end, which may reflect a read error. The V and J genes are TRBV9 and TRBJ1-1, with D unclear. This CDR3 comprises 14 residues. Germline lookup yields CDR1 SGDLS and CDR2 YYNGEE. CDR3 bases: TGTGCCAGCAGCGTAGACAGTAAGAACATTGAAGCTTTCTTT. This codes for CASSVDSKNIEAFF.

Of note for this clonotype: Germline is not matched at one junction end, which may reflect a read error. This sequence joins TRBV5-1 and TRBJ2-1, with D possibly called TRBD1 or TRBD2 (6 bases each). The V gene's germline CDR1 is SGHRS and CDR2 YFSETQ. The CDR3 contains 13 residues. The CDR3 DNA is TGCTCCAGTAGCTGGGGGGCCCGCGATGAGCAGTTCTTC. Translated, it gives CSSSWGARDEQFF. Combining the CDR3 with reference TRBV5-1 and TRBJ2-1 gives the whole variable domain KAGVTQTPRYLIKTRGQQVTLSCSPISGHRSVSWYQQTPGQGLQFLFEYFSETQRNKGNFPGRFSGRQFSNSRSEMNVSTLELGDSALYLCSSSWGARDEQFFGPGTRLTVL.

This clonotype has a single count. The chain is built from TRBV11-1 and TRBJ2-7; the D call may be TRBD1 or TRBD2 (6 bases each). Trimming removed 8 bases from V and 6 bases from J, with 20 bases in between. This CDR3 contains 14 residues. Per germline, CDR1 SGHAT and CDR2 FQDESV (reference sequence). Here the CDR3 reads CASPRTAGLREQYF. The CDR3 coding sequence is TGTGCCAGCCCTCGGACAGCAGGACTACGCGAGCAGTACTTC.

Notes on this clonotype: At one end, the junction sequence differs from germline, possibly due to a read error. The rearrangement links TRBV11-2 to TRBJ2-1; D gene ambiguous. Germline V gives CDR1 SGHAT, CDR2 FQNNGV. This CDR3 region has 20 residues. The CDR3 bases are TGTGCCAGCAGCCACCTCTCCACCGTCCGGGCCCAGAGGTCCTACTATGAGCAGTTCTTC. This encodes CASSHLSTVRAQRSYYEQFF.

The gene calls are TRBV10-3 and TRBJ2-2; 12 nucleotides line up with TRBD2. The CDR3 runs 16 residues. Per the germline V gene, CDR1 is ENHRY and CDR2 is SYGVKD. The J segment lost 9 bases and the V segment lost 6 bases, leaving 11 bases of the junction unmatched. CDR3 loop: CAISPSGRARTRELFF. The CDR3 DNA follows: TGTGCCATCAGCCCTAGCGGGAGGGCCAGAACCAGGGAGCTGTTTTTT.

On this clonotype itself: This could be a read error, since a much larger clone is one nucleotide away. This sequence joins TRBV10-2 and TRBJ1-2, with TRBD1 as a possible D gene (5 bases). The V gene's germline CDR1 is WSHSY and CDR2 SAAADI. The V end was cut by 10 bases, the J end by 0 bases, with 21 bases between. The CDR3 contains 16 residues. The CDR3 DNA follows: TGCGCCACGATCGGCAGGGCTTGGGGAGCTAACTATGGCTACACCTTC. The encoded protein is CATIGRAWGANYGYTF.

Turning to this clonotype: Mismatch with germline at one junction end may stem from a read error. The V call is TRBV11-2, the J call TRBJ2-1; TRBD2 matches at 8 bases. Germline CDR1 reads SGHAT; CDR2 reads FQNNGV. This CDR3 has 17 amino acids. CDR3 protein: CATSTGSGDPYCNEQFF. CDR3 in DNA: TGTGCCACCAGCACTGGTAGCGGGGACCCTTACTGCAATGAGCAGTTCTTC. Supplemented by reference TRBV11-2 and TRBJ2-1, the full variable domain reads EAGVAQSPRYKIIEKRQSVAFWCNPISGHATLYWYQQILGQGPKLLIQFQNNGVVDDSQLPKDRFSAERLKGVDSTLKIQPAKLEDSAVYLCATSTGSGDPYCNEQFFGPGTRLTVL.

Only one count was recorded for this clonotype. The V call is TRBV11-2, the J call TRBJ2-5; 7 bases match TRBD2. Germline assignment: CDR1 SGHAT and CDR2 FQNNGV. The CDR3 spans 15 residues. CDR3 loop: CVNSFKPGLQETQYF. CDR3 sequence (DNA): TGTGTCAACAGCTTCAAGCCGGGACTACAAGAGACCCAGTACTTC. Supplemented by reference TRBV11-2 and TRBJ2-5, the full variable domain reads EAGVAQSPRYKIIEKRQSVAFWCNPISGHATLYWYQQILGQGPKLLIQFQNNGVVDDSQLPKDRFSAERLKGVDSTLKIQPAKLEDSAVYLCVNSFKPGLQETQYFGPGTRLLVL.